Presented here are 7 T cell receptor beta chains from one specimen sequenced in a study of post-analysis software for immune sequencing data. Study-level points and caveats: About five TRBV segments (TRBV5-6, TRBV5-1 and TRBV20-1 among them) occurred more frequently in patients than in controls.

Their antigens remain unidentified. Each TCR beta cDNA library carried unique molecular identifiers. TCRdb reprocessed the PCR reads with MiXCR, giving one entry per CDR3 protein. The sample contains a few hundred thousand distinct CDR3 sequences, approximately 42% of which appear only once. The sample was blood. These receptors were collected from a girl aged 2-10 years with multiple sclerosis.

This clonotype was picked up a small number of times. The gene calls are TRBV20-1 and TRBJ2-3, with D uncertain. Trimming removed 5 bases from V and 1 base from J, with 10 bases in between. Per germline, CDR1 DFQATT and CDR2 SNEGSKA (reference sequence). This CDR3 has 13 residues. CDR3: CSAGVGGTDTQYF. For the CDR3, the DNA is TGCAGTGCTGGAGTAGGAGGCACAGATACGCAGTATTTT.

This clonotype was observed a few times. This chain connects TRBV10-3 to TRBJ2-7, with 10 nucleotides matching TRBD1. The germline V gene has CDR1 ENHRY and CDR2 SYGVKD. The CDR3 totals 15 residues. V dropped 2 bases and J dropped 3; count of bases not matched to a gene: 4. CDR3 sequence (DNA): TGTGCCATCAGTGAGGGGACAGGGGCCAGCTACGAGCAGTACTTC. Protein product: CAISEGTGASYEQYF.

There are a few counts of this clonotype. The chain carries TRBV12-3 or TRBV12-4 and TRBJ2-1; D gene unclear. V was shortened by 3 bases and J by 4 bases, with 7 bases between the two germline ends. This CDR3 has 13 residues. The CDR3 nucleotides are TGTGCCAGCAGTTTGATGGAGTACAATGAGCAGTTCTTC. It encodes CASSLMEYNEQFF.

V is TRBV20-1 and J is TRBJ2-7; perhaps TRBD1 as D (6 bases). CDR3 size: 17 residues. Deletions cut 1 base from V and 3 bases from J, with 22 bases between. Germline V gene lookup returns CDR1 DFQATT and CDR2 SNEGSKA (reference sequence). For the CDR3, the DNA is TGCAGTGCTAGAGGCTTGGGGACGGACAGTGGCGGCTACGAGCAGTACTTC. Its translation: CSARGLGTDSGGYEQYF.

In DNA, the CDR3 is TGTGCCAGCAGCTTTAGTTCGGCGACCGAACTGTTCTTC. It encodes CASSFSSATELFF. This sequence joins TRBV5-6 and TRBJ2-1, with no clear D. The V and J ends lost 2 bases and 15 bases respectively, with 18 bases between them. The CDR3 runs to 13 residues. CDR1 and CDR2 from the germline V gene are SGHDT and YYEEEE.

This sequence joins TRBV5-1 and TRBJ2-7; D gene ambiguous. Germline loops: CDR1 SGHRS, CDR2 YFSETQ. Trimming shortened V by 0 bases and J by 2 bases, and 9 bases separated the two germline ends. The CDR3 totals 14 residues. CDR3 amino acids: CASSLATDTYEQYF. Here the CDR3 DNA reads TGCGCCAGCAGCTTGGCCACAGATACCTACGAGCAGTACTTC.

The CDR3 region is CASSESQGRYF. The DNA of the CDR3 is TGTGCCAGCAGTGAATCGCAGGGACGGTACTTC. J is TRBJ2-5 and V is TRBV6-1, with D perhaps assigned TRBD1 or TRBD2 (5 bases each). Germline values: CDR1 MNHNS, CDR2 SASEGT. Trimming stripped 2 bases from V and 13 bases from J, with 11 bases between. The CDR3 loop spans 11 amino acids.